This record looks at one T cell receptor (beta chain) sequence and its context. These data belong to a study of blood T cell repertoires in COVID-19. Study-level information: T cells, B-cell-depleted T cells, or PBMCs provided the cDNA or gDNA that served as material.

The germline V gene encodes CDR1 MNHEY and CDR2 SVGEGT. The CDR3 runs to 12 residues. The V end lost 4 bases, the J end lost 8 bases, and 11 bases lay between the germline ends. Using immunoSEQ multiplex PCR, the repertoire was profiled, and TCRdb retains in-frame clones only, with some absent. The table lists approximately 93,000 clones, 75% to 85% of them singletons. The TCR comes from a woman of 80 years or more with acute or convalescent COVID-19. The rearrangement links TRBV6-2 or TRBV6-3 to TRBJ1-2, with a weak D call TRBD1 (5 bases). Sequencing used peripheral blood. This chain's CDR3 is CASSSGNRGYTF. The CDR3 nucleotides read TGTGCCAGCAGTTCAGGGAATCGCGGCTACACCTTC.